The next 29 T cell receptor beta chains were all read from a single sample in a study of T-cell memory formation after mild COVID-19. TCRdb re-called the 5' RACE reads through MiXCR, storing one row per CDR3 protein. Among about 84,000 distinct CDR3 sequences listed, roughly 13% were seen once. The sequenced sample consisted of PBMCs or a T cell subset sorted from them (not recorded which). The receptors derive from an adult woman who had mild COVID-19 (a few samples of this study predate the infection). Cell type and time point are not known.

There are a few counts of this clonotype. The CDR3, as DNA: TGCAGTGCTAGAGATCTAACTGGGGCGAGCACTGAAGCTTTCTTT. This gives the protein CSARDLTGASTEAFF. The chain couples TRBV20-1 to TRBJ1-1, with a tentative D call TRBD1 (5 bases). The CDR3 is made up of 15 amino acids. Looked up from germline, CDR1 is DFQATT and CDR2 is SNEGSKA (reference sequence). V was clipped by 0 bases and J by 4 bases, with 15 bases between them.

The chain combines TRBV2 with TRBJ2-7; D call uncertain. The CDR3 has 12 residues. Germline CDR1 is SNHLY and CDR2 is FYNNEI. V was clipped by 7 bases and J by 5 bases, with 12 bases between them. CDR3 in DNA: TGTGCCAGCATGGTCGCCCAGGACGAGCAGTACTTC. It is translated as CASMVAQDEQYF.

This clonotype appeared a few times. This chain uses TRBV6-6 with TRBJ1-3, with D tentatively TRBD1 (5 bases). The CDR3 length is 18 residues. With 0 bases removed from V and 4 bases from J, the gap between germline ends came to 19 bases. The germline V gene has CDR1 MNHNY and CDR2 SVGAGI (reference sequence). CDR3 coding DNA: TGTGCCAGCAGTTACTCGCTGGGGACGGAGGGATACGGAAACACCATATATTTT. Protein sequence: CASSYSLGTEGYGNTIYF.

In this sample, this clonotype turned up a few times. The chain couples TRBV5-1 to TRBJ1-3; D gene uncertain. V was clipped by 0 bases and J by 2 bases, with 6 bases between them. The CDR3 has 14 residues. Per germline, CDR1 SGHRS and CDR2 YFSETQ. This chain's CDR3 is CASSLDLTGNTIYF. For the CDR3, the DNA is TGCGCCAGCAGCTTGGACCTCACTGGAAACACCATATATTTT. The full variable domain, with the rest looked up from reference TRBV5-1 and TRBJ1-3, is KAGVTQTPRYLIKTRGQQVTLSCSPISGHRSVSWYQQTPGQGLQFLFEYFSETQRNKGNFPGRFSGRQFSNSRSEMNVSTLELGDSALYLCASSLDLTGNTIYFGEGSWLTVV.

This chain uses TRBV5-1 with TRBJ2-2; 7 nucleotides agree with TRBD1. Trimming cost V 5 bases and J 4 bases; bases outside gene matches: 5. Germline CDR1 is SGHRS and CDR2 is YFSETQ. CDR3 size: 14 residues. CDR3 DNA: TGCGCCAGCAGATTCGGACAGGCCACCGGGGAGCTGTTTTTT. It yields the protein CASRFGQATGELFF.

The chain joins TRBV15 to TRBJ1-5; D is unresolved. Germline lookup yields CDR1 LNHNV and CDR2 YYDKDF (reference sequence). V was trimmed by 0 bases and J by 1 base, leaving 4 bases between them. This CDR3 has 14 amino acids. CDR3 sequence (DNA): TGTGCCACCAGCAGAGAAGGAAGCAATCAGCCCCAGCATTTT. This gives the protein CATSREGSNQPQHF. Full variable domain (outside the CDR3, taken from reference TRBV15 and TRBJ1-5): DAMVIQNPRYQVTQFGKPVTLSCSQTLNHNVMYWYQQKSSQAPKLLFHYYDKDFNNEADTPDNFQSRRPNTSFCFLDIRSPGLGDTAMYLCATSREGSNQPQHFGDGTRLSIL.

This clonotype was observed a few times. V gene TRBV6-1 combines with J gene TRBJ2-7, with 9 bases matching TRBD2. V shed 7 bases, J shed 4 bases, and the junction held 11 bases outside the gene matches. Germline V CDR1 and CDR2: MNHNS, SASEGT. This CDR3 region has 15 residues. DNA for the CDR3: TGTGCCAGCATTTACAATAGCGGGAGAGGGTACGAGCAGTACTTC. As protein: CASIYNSGRGYEQYF.

This clonotype was found once. V usage is TRBV6-6 and J usage is TRBJ2-7; possibly TRBD1 for D (6 bases). This CDR3 region has 14 residues. The V and J ends lost 6 bases and 0 bases respectively, with 12 bases between them. The germline V gene encodes CDR1 MNHNY and CDR2 SVGAGI (reference sequence). The CDR3, as DNA: TGTGCCAGCAGCCATGGACAGCTCTCCTACGAGCAGTACTTC. Encoded protein: CASSHGQLSYEQYF.

Ten or more counts support this clonotype. The rearrangement joins TRBV7-6 to TRBJ2-1; D uncertain. The CDR3 extends over 15 amino acids. Germline CDR1 is SGHVS and CDR2 is FNYEAQ. With 5 bases removed from V and 0 bases from J, the gap between germline ends came to 11 bases. CDR3 amino acids: CASSDPKSSYNEQFF. DNA for the CDR3: TGTGCCAGCAGCGACCCAAAGAGCTCCTACAATGAGCAGTTCTTC.

The chain combines TRBV19 with TRBJ2-7, with a possible D match to TRBD1 (6 bases). V lost 5 bases to trimming and J lost 3 bases, with 17 bases between them. From germline, CDR1 is LNHDA and CDR2 SQIVND (reference sequence). The CDR3 contains 15 residues. The CDR3 here is CASSSSDGQNYEQYF. CDR3 nucleotide sequence: TGTGCCAGTAGTTCATCCGATGGACAGAACTACGAGCAGTACTTC.

The chain is built from TRBV14 and TRBJ1-1; unclear D gene. Germline CDR1 and CDR2: SGHDN and FVKESK. The CDR3 covers 13 residues. Deletions cut 1 base from V and 5 bases from J, with 8 bases between. CDR3 nucleotides: TGTGCCAGCAGCCAAGGGGAAGGTACTGAAGCTTTCTTT. Encoded protein: CASSQGEGTEAFF.

This chain joins TRBV11-2 and TRBJ2-1; 12 bases are shared with TRBD2. This CDR3 has 20 amino acids. The V gene end was trimmed by 1 base and the J gene end by 5 bases; junction bases not matched to a gene: 15. Germline V gene data show CDR1 as SGHAT and CDR2 as FQNNGV. The CDR3 is CASSLAGFPVRLAGDNEQFF. The CDR3 nucleotides are TGTGCCAGCAGCTTAGCCGGCTTTCCAGTTCGACTAGCGGGGGACAATGAGCAGTTCTTC.

The chain is built from TRBV19 and TRBJ2-1; possibly TRBD2 for D (6 bases). V was shortened by 5 bases and J by 2 bases, with 7 bases between the two germline ends. This CDR3 region has 13 residues. The germline CDR1 and CDR2 sequences are LNHDA and SQIVND (reference sequence). CDR3 nucleotides: TGTGCCAGTAGTGGCGGGACCTACAATGAGCAGTTCTTC. This codes for CASSGGTYNEQFF.

This clonotype was seen only a few times. The chain employs TRBV29-1 and TRBJ1-2, with D hard to call. Deletions cut 7 bases from V and 6 bases from J, with 18 bases between. The length of the CDR3 is 13 residues. Germline V CDR1 and CDR2: SQVTM, ANQGSEA. The CDR3 here is CSAPLSLRDGYTF. In DNA form, the CDR3 reads TGCAGCGCCCCACTGAGCTTGCGGGATGGCTACACCTTC.

The chain recombines TRBV11-2 with TRBJ1-1, with TRBD1 matching 8 bases. The CDR3 is 12 amino acids. The germline CDR1 and CDR2 sequences are SGHAT and FQNNGV. Trimming removed 5 bases from V and 7 bases from J; junction bases left unmatched: 3. This CDR3 reads CASSEGQDEAFF. DNA of the CDR3: TGTGCCAGCAGCGAGGGACAGGATGAAGCTTTCTTT.

The sample holds a few counts of this clonotype. This chain joins TRBV14 and TRBJ2-5; TRBD1 is a possible D gene (5 bases). The CDR3 is made up of 15 amino acids. Deletions cut 1 base from V and 1 base from J, with 10 bases between. The germline V gene encodes CDR1 SGHDN and CDR2 FVKESK. CDR3 sequence (DNA): TGTGCCAGCAGCCAAGGACAGATATCCCAAGAGACCCAGTACTTC. Protein product: CASSQGQISQETQYF.

The chain carries TRBV4-1 and TRBJ1-2; weak D call: TRBD1 (5 bases). This CDR3 spans 14 amino acids. Germline CDR1 reads MGHRA; CDR2 reads YSYEKL. V lost 3 bases and J 4 bases, leaving 12 bases between the germline ends. CDR3 DNA: TGCGCCAGCAGCCAGGACGGGACGGTCTATGGCTACACCTTC. Amino acids: CASSQDGTVYGYTF.

There are many counts of this clonotype. The rearrangement links TRBV4-1 to TRBJ2-5; TRBD1 matches at 8 bases. V was pared by 1 base and J by 5 bases, with 9 bases of the junction left unmatched. Germline CDR1 reads MGHRA; CDR2 reads YSYEKL. The CDR3 totals 16 residues. The CDR3 here is CASSQGWTGSTETQYF. The CDR3 DNA sequence: TGCGCCAGCAGCCAAGGGTGGACAGGGTCGACGGAGACCCAGTACTTC.

This clonotype was picked up a small number of times. The chain is built from TRBV20-1 and TRBJ1-1; 12 bases align to TRBD1. This CDR3 has 15 amino acids. J gave up 3 bases and V 3 bases, and 5 bases lay outside the gene matches. Germline V CDR1 and CDR2: DFQATT, SNEGSKA (reference sequence). The CDR3 is CSARGTGGVDTEAFF. The CDR3 DNA reads TGCAGTGCTAGGGGGACAGGGGGCGTTGACACTGAAGCTTTCTTT.

This clonotype was detected only a few times. This sequence joins TRBV7-6 and TRBJ1-1, with TRBD1 matching over 9 bases. J gave up 3 bases and V 1 base, and 0 bases lay outside the gene matches. The CDR3 loop spans 14 amino acids. The germline CDR1 and CDR2 sequences are SGHVS and FNYEAQ. The CDR3 loop reads CASSLGTGDTEAFF. Written as DNA, the CDR3 is TGTGCCAGCAGCTTAGGGACAGGGGACACTGAAGCTTTCTTT.

The chain has TRBV5-5 and TRBJ2-6, with 7 bases that match TRBD1. The CDR3 contains 13 residues. Unmatched junction bases numbered 9, after V lost 4 bases and J lost 14 bases. From germline, CDR1 is SGHKS and CDR2 YYEKEE (reference sequence). This CDR3 is CASSRTGQGFLTF. The CDR3 DNA follows: TGTGCCAGCAGCCGGACAGGACAAGGATTCCTGACTTTC.

The chain is built from TRBV12-3 or TRBV12-4 and TRBJ2-4; the D gene is possibly TRBD2 (6 bases). The germline V and J ends were trimmed by 3 bases and 14 bases, with 11 bases remaining between them. This CDR3 has 11 amino acids. Written as DNA, the CDR3 is TGTGCCAGCAGTTTTGGACGGACTAAGTACTTC. Protein: CASSFGRTKYF.

This chain links TRBV25-1 with TRBJ2-5, with 12 positions matching TRBD2. CDR1 is MGHDK, CDR2 SYGVNS, per germline. The CDR3 totals 13 residues. V lost 8 bases and J lost 5; bases outside the gene matches: 3. Here the CDR3 DNA reads TGTGCCAGCCTAGCGGGGGGGCAGGAGACCCAGTACTTC. Translating gives CASLAGGQETQYF.

This clonotype came up many times. This rearrangement joins TRBV6-5 to TRBJ2-2; TRBD2 is a possible D gene (6 bases). The V and J ends lost 5 bases and 4 bases respectively, with 14 bases between them. Germline V gene lookup returns CDR1 MNHEY and CDR2 SVGAGI. CDR3 length equals 15 residues. CDR3 nucleotide sequence: TGTGCCAGCAGTAGCCCGGGACTCGTCACCGGGGAGCTGTTTTTT. Amino acid sequence: CASSSPGLVTGELFF.

This clonotype has only a few counts. This chain links TRBV6-2 or TRBV6-3 with TRBJ2-1; D is perhaps TRBD1 or TRBD2 (5 bases each). Per the germline V gene, CDR1 is MNHEY and CDR2 is SVGEGT. V gave up 0 bases and J gave up 2 bases, with 11 bases separating them. The CDR3 runs 16 residues. CDR3 DNA: TGTGCCAGCAGTTACTCGAGGGGCAGGACCTACAATGAGCAGTTCTTC. This gives the protein CASSYSRGRTYNEQFF.

The chain carries TRBV20-1 and TRBJ2-7; D uncertain. Between the trimmed V and J ends, which lost 5 bases and 7 bases, there was a span of 9 bases. The CDR3 has 10 amino acids. Germline values: CDR1 DFQATT, CDR2 SNEGSKA (reference sequence). CDR3 residues: CSARLGEQYF. The CDR3 nucleotides read TGCAGTGCTCGACTGGGTGAGCAGTACTTC.

The V gene is TRBV6-6, the J gene TRBJ1-1; D call uncertain. The V and J ends lost 2 bases and 9 bases respectively, with 7 bases between them. The CDR3 is 11 residues long. The V gene's germline CDR1 is MNHNY and CDR2 SVGAGI (reference sequence). Written as DNA, the CDR3 is TGTGCCAGCAGTTACCCCCCCAAAGCTTTCTTT. Protein product: CASSYPPKAFF.

This clonotype was recorded a few times. The genes are TRBV7-6 and TRBJ2-7; D may be TRBD1 (5 bases). The V gene lost 0 bases and the J gene lost 3 bases, with 12 bases spanning the gap. In germline, CDR1 is SGHVS, CDR2 FNYEAQ. The CDR3 consists of 15 residues. The DNA of the CDR3 is TGTGCCAGCAGCTTAGCGTTACAGGCCGACTACGAGCAGTACTTC. Translating it yields CASSLALQADYEQYF.

This clonotype was recorded a few times. The V call is TRBV29-1, the J call TRBJ2-3, with 8 nucleotides matching TRBD2. The V segment lost 1 base and the J segment 3 bases; nucleotides outside the gene matches: 18. The CDR3 consists of 19 residues. From germline, CDR1 is SQVTM and CDR2 ANQGSEA. The CDR3 region has the DNA TGCAGCGTTGAAGGCATCGTGGTAGCGGGAAAGGTGGGAACAGATACGCAGTATTTT. Encoded protein: CSVEGIVVAGKVGTDTQYF.